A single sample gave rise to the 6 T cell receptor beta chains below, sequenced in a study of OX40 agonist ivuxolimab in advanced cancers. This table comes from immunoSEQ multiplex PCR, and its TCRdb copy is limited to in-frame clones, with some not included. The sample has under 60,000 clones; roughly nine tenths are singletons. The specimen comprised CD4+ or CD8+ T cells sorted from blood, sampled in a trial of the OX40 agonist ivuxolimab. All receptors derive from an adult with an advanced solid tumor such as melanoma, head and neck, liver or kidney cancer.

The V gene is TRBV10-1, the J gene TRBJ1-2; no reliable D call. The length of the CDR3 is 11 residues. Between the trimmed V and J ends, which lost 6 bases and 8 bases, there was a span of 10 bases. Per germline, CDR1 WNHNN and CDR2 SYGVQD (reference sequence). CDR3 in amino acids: CASRGHGGYTF. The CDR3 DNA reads TGCGCCAGCAGGGGTCATGGCGGCTACACCTTC.

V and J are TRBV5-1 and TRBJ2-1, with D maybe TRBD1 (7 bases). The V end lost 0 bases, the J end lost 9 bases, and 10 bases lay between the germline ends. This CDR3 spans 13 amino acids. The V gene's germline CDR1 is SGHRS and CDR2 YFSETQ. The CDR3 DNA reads TGCGCCAGCAGCTTGGTCCAGGGGGGTGAGCAGTTCTTC. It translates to CASSLVQGGEQFF.

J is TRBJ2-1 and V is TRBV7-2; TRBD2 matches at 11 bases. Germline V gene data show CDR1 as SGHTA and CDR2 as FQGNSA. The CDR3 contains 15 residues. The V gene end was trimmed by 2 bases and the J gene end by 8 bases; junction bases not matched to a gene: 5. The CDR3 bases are TGTGCCAGCAGCTTATTATCTAGCGGGGGGCATGAGCAGTTCTTC. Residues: CASSLLSSGGHEQFF.

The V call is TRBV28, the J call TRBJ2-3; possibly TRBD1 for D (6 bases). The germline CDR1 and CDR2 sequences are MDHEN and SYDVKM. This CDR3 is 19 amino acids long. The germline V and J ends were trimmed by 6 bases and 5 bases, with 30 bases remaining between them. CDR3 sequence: CASRGTTALDLSSGDTQYF. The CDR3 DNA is TGTGCCAGCAGGGGGACAACGGCCCTTGACCTGTCATCGGGAGATACGCAGTATTTT.

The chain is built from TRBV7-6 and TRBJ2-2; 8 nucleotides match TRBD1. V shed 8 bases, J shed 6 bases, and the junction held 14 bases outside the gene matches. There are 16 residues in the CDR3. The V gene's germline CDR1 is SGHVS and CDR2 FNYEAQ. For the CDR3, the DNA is TGTGCCAGCCAACCCGGCCAGGCAGGGGGCCCCGGGGAGCTGTTTTTT. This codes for CASQPGQAGGPGELFF.

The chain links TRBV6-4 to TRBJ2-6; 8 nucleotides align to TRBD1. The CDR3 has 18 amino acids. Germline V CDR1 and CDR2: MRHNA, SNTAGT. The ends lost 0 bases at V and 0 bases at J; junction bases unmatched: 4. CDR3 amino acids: CASSDSGQGRSGANVLTF. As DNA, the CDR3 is TGTGCCAGCAGTGACTCCGGACAGGGACGCTCTGGGGCCAACGTCCTGACTTTC.